This T cell receptor beta chain comes out of a study of blood T cell repertoires in COVID-19. Whole-study context: T cells, B-cell-depleted T cells, or PBMCs provided the cDNA or gDNA that served as material.

The study drew participants aged about 18 to 95 years from 20 to 30 US areas. The authors' processing: Counts of nucleated cells, estimated from reference gene primer amplification, were obtained. Measured with immunoSEQ multiplex PCR; TCRdb has only the in-frame clones, and not every one. V and J calls and clone size are given by that table; D and trimming were obtained from the DNA. Among hundreds of thousands of clones listed, around 86% were seen once. The CDR3 consists of 14 residues. The V end was cut by 3 bases, the J end by 13 bases, with 19 bases between. CDR1 SGDLS and CDR2 YYNGEE come from the germline V gene.

The sequenced material came from PBMCs or T cells enriched from blood (not recorded which). This TCR was recovered from a man in his forties or fifties who had recovered from COVID-19. The chain uses TRBV9 and TRBJ1-4; D ambiguous. The CDR3 sequence: CASSAEPVFGRLFF. The CDR3 DNA is TGTGCCAGCAGCGCCGAGCCGGTATTTGGTAGACTGTTTTTT.